This T cell receptor beta chain was sequenced for a study of T-cell reconstitution after alpha-beta-depleted transplantation in children. This clonotype was observed a handful of times. Unique molecular identifiers tagged the TCRbeta library. TCRdb reprocessed the PCR reads with MiXCR, giving one entry per CDR3 protein. The sample has a few hundred thousand distinct CDR3 sequences, more than 8% seen once; the top ten hold roughly a tenth. This TCR was recovered from a human donor who donated a stem cell graft to a child with SCID. Here the sequenced sample was PBMCs from the stem cell graft donor, taken from the stem cell graft.

CDR3 sequence: CASSEGNTGELFF. The CDR3 DNA is TGTGCCAGCAGTGAAGGGAACACCGGGGAGCTGTTTTTT. The chain has TRBV6-4 and TRBJ2-2; D ambiguous. The germline V and J ends were trimmed by 3 bases and 1 base, with 3 bases remaining between them. The CDR3 is made up of 13 amino acids. The germline V gene encodes CDR1 MRHNA and CDR2 SNTAGT.